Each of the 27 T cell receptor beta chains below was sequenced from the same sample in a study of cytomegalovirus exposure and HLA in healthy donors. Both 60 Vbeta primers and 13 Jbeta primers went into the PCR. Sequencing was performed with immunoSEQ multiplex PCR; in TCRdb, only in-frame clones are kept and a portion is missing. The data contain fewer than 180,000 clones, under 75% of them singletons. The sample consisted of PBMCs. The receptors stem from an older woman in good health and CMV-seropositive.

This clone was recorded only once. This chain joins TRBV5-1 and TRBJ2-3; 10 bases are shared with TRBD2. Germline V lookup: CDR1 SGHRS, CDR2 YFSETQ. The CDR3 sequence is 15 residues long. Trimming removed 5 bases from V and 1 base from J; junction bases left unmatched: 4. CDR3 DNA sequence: TGCGCCAGCAGGTTCGGGACTAGCGGCACAGATACGCAGTATTTT. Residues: CASRFGTSGTDTQYF.

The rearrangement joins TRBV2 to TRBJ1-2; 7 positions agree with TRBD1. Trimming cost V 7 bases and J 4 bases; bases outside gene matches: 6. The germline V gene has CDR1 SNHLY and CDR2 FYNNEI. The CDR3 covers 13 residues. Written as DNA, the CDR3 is TGTGCCAGCACTAGACAGGGCTCCTATGGCTACACCTTC. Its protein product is CASTRQGSYGYTF.

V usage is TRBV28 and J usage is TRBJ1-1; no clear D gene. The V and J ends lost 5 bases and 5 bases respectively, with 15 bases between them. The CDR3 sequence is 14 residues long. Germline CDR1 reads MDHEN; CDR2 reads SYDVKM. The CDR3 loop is CASSHKPSRTEAFF. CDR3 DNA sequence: TGTGCCAGCAGTCACAAACCTTCTAGGACTGAAGCTTTCTTT. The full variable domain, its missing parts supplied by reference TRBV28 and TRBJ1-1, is DVKVTQSSRYLVKRTGEKVFLECVQDMDHENMFWYRQDPGLGLRLIYFSYDVKMKEKGDIPEGYSVSREKKERFSLILESASTNQTSMYLCASSHKPSRTEAFFGQGTRLTVV.

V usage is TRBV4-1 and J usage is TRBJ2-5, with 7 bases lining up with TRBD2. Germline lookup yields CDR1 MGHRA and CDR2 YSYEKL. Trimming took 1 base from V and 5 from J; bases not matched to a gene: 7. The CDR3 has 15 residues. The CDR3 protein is CASSQVGGGDETQYF. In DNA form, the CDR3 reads TGCGCCAGCAGCCAAGTGGGCGGGGGTGACGAGACCCAGTACTTC.

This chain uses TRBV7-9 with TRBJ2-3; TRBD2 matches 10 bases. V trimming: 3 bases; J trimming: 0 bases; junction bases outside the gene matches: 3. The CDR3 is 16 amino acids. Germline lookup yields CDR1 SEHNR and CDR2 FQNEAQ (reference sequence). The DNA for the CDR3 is TGTGCCAGCAGCTTCCTAGCGGGAGCTAGCACAGATACGCAGTATTTT. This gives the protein CASSFLAGASTDTQYF.

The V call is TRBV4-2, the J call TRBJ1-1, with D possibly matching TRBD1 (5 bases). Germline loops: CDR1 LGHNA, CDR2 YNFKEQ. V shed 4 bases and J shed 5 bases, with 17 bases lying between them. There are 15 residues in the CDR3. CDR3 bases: TGTGCCAGCAGCCCTTCTCCGAGTCAGGGTACTGAAGCTTTCTTT. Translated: CASSPSPSQGTEAFF.

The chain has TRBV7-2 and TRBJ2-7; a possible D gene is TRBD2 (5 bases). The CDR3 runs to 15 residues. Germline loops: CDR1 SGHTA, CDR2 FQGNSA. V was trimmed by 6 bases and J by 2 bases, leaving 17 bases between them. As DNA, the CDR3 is TGTGCCAGCAGTACCCGGAGGATATCCCCCTACGAGCAGTACTTC. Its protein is CASSTRRISPYEQYF.

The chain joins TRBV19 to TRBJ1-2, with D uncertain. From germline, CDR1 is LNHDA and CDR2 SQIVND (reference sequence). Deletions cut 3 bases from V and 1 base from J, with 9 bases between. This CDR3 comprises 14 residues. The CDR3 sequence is CASSIGQLNYGYTF. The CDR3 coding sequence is TGTGCCAGTAGTATTGGGCAGCTTAACTATGGCTACACCTTC.

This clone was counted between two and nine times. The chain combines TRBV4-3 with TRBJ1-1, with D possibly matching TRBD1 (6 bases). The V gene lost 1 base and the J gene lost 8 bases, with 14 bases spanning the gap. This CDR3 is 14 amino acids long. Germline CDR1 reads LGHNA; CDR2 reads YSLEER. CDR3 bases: TGCGCCAGCAGCCAAGTGAACACCGGGACAGAAGCTTTCTTT. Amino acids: CASSQVNTGTEAFF.

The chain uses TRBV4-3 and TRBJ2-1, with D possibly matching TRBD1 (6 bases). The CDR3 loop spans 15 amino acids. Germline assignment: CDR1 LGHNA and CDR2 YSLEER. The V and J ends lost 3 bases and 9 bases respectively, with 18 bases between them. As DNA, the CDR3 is TGCGCCAGCAGCCAGTACACTCAGGGGAGCGGTGAGCAGTTCTTC. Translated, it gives CASSQYTQGSGEQFF.

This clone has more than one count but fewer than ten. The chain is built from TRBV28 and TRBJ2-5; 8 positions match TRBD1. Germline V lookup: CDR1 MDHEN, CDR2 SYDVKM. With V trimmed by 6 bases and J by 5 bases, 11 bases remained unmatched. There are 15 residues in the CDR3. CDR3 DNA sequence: TGTGCCAGCAGCTCCCTAGGACAGGGTTCGGAGACCCAGTACTTC. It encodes CASSSLGQGSETQYF.

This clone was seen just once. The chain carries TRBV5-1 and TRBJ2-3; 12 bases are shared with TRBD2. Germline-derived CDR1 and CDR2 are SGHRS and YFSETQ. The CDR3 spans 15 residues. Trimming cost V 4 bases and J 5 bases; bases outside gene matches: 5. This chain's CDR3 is CASSPSGRAGDTQYF. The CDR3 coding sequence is TGCGCCAGCAGCCCTAGCGGGAGGGCAGGAGATACGCAGTATTTT. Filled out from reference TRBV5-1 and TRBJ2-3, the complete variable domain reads KAGVTQTPRYLIKTRGQQVTLSCSPISGHRSVSWYQQTPGQGLQFLFEYFSETQRNKGNFPGRFSGRQFSNSRSEMNVSTLELGDSALYLCASSPSGRAGDTQYFGPGTRLTVL.

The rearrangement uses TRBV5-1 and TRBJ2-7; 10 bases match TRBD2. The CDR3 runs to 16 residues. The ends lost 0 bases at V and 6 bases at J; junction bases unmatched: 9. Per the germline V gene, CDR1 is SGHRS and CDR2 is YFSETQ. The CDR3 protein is CASSLAPSGRLGEQYF. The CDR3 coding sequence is TGCGCCAGCAGCTTGGCCCCTAGCGGGAGACTTGGCGAGCAGTACTTC.

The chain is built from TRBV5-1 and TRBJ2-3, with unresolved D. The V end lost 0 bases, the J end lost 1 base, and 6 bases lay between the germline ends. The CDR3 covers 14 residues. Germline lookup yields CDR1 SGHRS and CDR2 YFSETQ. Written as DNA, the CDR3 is TGCGCCAGCAGCTTGGGTCGTCGCACAGATACGCAGTATTTT. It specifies CASSLGRRTDTQYF.

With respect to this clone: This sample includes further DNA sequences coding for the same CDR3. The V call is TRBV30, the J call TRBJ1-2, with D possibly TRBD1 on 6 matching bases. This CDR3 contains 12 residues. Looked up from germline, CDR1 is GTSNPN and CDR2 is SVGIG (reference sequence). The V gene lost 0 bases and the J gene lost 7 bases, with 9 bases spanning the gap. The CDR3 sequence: CAWSVQGGGYTF. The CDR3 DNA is TGTGCCTGGAGTGTACAGGGCGGTGGCTACACCTTC.

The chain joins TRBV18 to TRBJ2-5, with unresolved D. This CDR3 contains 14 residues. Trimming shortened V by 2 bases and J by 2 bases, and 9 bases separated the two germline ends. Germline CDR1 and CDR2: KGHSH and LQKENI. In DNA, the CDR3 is TGTGCCAGCTCACCAGCTGGCCAACAAGAGACCCAGTACTTC. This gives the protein CASSPAGQQETQYF.

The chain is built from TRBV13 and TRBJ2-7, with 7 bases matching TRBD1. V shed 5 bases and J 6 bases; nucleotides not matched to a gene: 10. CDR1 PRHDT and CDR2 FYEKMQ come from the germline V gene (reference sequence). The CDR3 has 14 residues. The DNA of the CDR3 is TGTGCCAGCAGCCCTGGGACAGCCTCTTCCGAGCAGTACTTC. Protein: CASSPGTASSEQYF.

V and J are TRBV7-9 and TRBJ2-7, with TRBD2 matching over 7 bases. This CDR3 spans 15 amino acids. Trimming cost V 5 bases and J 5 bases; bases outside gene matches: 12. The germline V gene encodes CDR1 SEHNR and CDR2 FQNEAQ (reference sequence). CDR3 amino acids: CASSPSEGRVDEQYF. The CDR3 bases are TGTGCCAGCAGCCCTTCGGAGGGGAGGGTTGACGAGCAGTACTTC.

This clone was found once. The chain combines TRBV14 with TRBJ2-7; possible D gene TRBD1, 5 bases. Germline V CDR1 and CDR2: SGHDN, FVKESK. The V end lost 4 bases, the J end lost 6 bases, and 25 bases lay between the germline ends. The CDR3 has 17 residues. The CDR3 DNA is TGTGCCAGCAGCCCCCGACAGACGGCCATTTCCGTGGGCGAGCAGTACTTC. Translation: CASSPRQTAISVGEQYF.

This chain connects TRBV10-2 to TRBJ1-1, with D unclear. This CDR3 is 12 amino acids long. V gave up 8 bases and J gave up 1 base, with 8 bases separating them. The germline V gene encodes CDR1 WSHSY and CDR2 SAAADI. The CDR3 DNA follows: TGCGCCAGCCACACGGGGAACACTGAAGCTTTCTTT. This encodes CASHTGNTEAFF.

The CDR3 nucleotides read TGTGCCAGCACCCCGTCGGGACAGGGTTCTGGTGAGCAGTTCTTC. The encoded protein is CASTPSGQGSGEQFF. The J gene is TRBJ2-1, the V gene TRBV6-5; 9 bases agree with TRBD1. Germline V gives CDR1 MNHEY, CDR2 SVGAGI. V lost 7 bases to trimming and J lost 9 bases; unmatched junction nucleotides: 13. CDR3 length equals 15 residues.

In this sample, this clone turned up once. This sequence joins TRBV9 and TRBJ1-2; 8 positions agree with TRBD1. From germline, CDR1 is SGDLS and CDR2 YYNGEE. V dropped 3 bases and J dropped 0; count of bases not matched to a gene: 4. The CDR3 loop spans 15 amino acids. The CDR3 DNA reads TGTGCCAGCAGCGGACAGGGGTTGACTAACTATGGCTACACCTTC. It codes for CASSGQGLTNYGYTF.

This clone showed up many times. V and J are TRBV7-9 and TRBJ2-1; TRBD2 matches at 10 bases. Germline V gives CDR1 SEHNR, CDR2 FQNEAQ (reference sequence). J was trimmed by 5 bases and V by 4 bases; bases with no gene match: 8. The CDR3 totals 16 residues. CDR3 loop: CASSSLWTSGHNEQFF. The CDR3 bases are TGTGCCAGCAGCTCTTTATGGACTAGCGGACACAATGAGCAGTTCTTC.

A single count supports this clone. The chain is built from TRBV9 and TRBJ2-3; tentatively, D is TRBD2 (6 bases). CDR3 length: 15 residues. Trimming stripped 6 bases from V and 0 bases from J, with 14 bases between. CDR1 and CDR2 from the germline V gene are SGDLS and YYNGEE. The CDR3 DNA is TGTGCCAGCATTGGTAGAGGGACTAGCACAGATACGCAGTATTTT. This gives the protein CASIGRGTSTDTQYF. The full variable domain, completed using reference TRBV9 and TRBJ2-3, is DSGVTQTPKHLITATGQRVTLRCSPRSGDLSVYWYQQSLDQGLQFLIQYYNGEERAKGNILERFSAQQFPDLHSELNLSSLELGDSALYFCASIGRGTSTDTQYFGPGTRLTVL.

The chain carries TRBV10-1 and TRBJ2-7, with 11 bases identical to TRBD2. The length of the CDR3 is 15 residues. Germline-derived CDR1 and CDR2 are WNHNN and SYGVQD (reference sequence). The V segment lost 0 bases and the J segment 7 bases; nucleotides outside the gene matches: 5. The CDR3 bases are TGCGCCAGCAGTGAGTCACTAGCGGGAGATGTTGAGCAGTACTTC. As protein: CASSESLAGDVEQYF.

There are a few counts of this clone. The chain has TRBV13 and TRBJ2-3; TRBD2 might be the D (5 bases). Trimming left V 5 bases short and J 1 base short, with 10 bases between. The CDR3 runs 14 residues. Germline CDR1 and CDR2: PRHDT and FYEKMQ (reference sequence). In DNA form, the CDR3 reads TGTGCCAGCAGCGAGAGGGTGGGCACAGATACGCAGTATTTT. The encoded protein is CASSERVGTDTQYF.

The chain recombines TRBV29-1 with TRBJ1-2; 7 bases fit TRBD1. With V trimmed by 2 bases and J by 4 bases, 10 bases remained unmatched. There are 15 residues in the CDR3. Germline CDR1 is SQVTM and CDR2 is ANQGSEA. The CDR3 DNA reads TGCAGCGTTGAATTGGGACAGCGACATTTCTATGGCTACACCTTC. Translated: CSVELGQRHFYGYTF.